This T cell receptor (beta chain) derives from a study of T cells in Graves' hyperthyroidism and ophthalmopathy. At the level of the study: Before any treatment, at initial diagnosis, peripheral blood was collected.

RNA transcripts yielded amplified TCR beta CDR3 regions. The study used the HTBI primer set for a first-round RT-PCR of the TCR CDR3. TCRdb redid the calling of the multiplex PCR reads with MiXCR, one entry per CDR3 protein. There are 200,000 to 250,000 distinct CDR3 sequences in the sample; roughly a sixth occur only once, and roughly 50% lies in the top ten. This CDR3 has 16 amino acids. Germline V lookup: CDR1 SGHRS, CDR2 YFSETQ. V was clipped by 3 bases and J by 4 bases; unmatched bases: 12. Graves' hyperthyroidism showing no ophthalmopathy progression within 18 months was considered stable. Patients were excluded because of uncontrolled infection, other autoimmune disease, pregnancy or lactation. This clonotype was observed many times.

The clonotype was recovered from a woman between 50 and 59 years old with Graves' hyperthyroidism. The J gene is TRBJ1-2, the V gene TRBV5-1; 7 positions agree with TRBD1. Sequenced material: blood. For the CDR3, the DNA is TGCGCCAGCAGCTCTCCACCGGGACAGCTAGGCTATGGCTACACCTTC. This translates into CASSSPPGQLGYGYTF.